This TCR beta chain was identified in a study of blood T cell repertoires in COVID-19. Trimming removed 4 bases at V and 4 bases at J, with 13 bases between. This CDR3 region has 14 residues. CDR1 is SGHAT, CDR2 FQNNGV, per germline. Only in-frame clones appear in the TCRdb table, and some are missing; sequencing was by immunoSEQ multiplex PCR. The top ten clones hold 5% of a sample with 150,000 or so clones, 79% of them seen once. This sequence was found in a woman between 70 and 85 years old with COVID-19, enrolled during active disease. The sample comprised peripheral blood. The chain recombines TRBV11-2 with TRBJ1-1; D might be TRBD1 (5 bases). The CDR3 bases are TGTGCCAGCAGCTCGTCGGACGGGGGCACTGAAGCTTTCTTT. Translated, it gives CASSSSDGGTEAFF. The variable domain in full, completed from reference TRBV11-2 and TRBJ1-1, reads EAGVAQSPRYKIIEKRQSVAFWCNPISGHATLYWYQQILGQGPKLLIQFQNNGVVDDSQLPKDRFSAERLKGVDSTLKIQPAKLEDSAVYLCASSSSDGGTEAFFGQGTRLTVV.